One TCR beta chain is described in this entry. Its cognate antigen has yet to be identified. Base qualities were left out, and no much larger clone turns up one base away. The immunoSEQ Assay was the method used to sequence TCRbeta CDR3 regions. After extraction, genomic DNA underwent amplification by bias-controlled multiplex PCR, followed by high-throughput sequencing. In the source study's methods: To quantify the absolute abundance of every unique TCRbeta CDR3 region, sequences were collapsed and filtered. Usable DNA was measured by amplifying reference genes present in all nucleated cells, and TCRbeta template counts were normalized to that usable DNA to estimate T cell fraction. Repertoire TCRs were annotated as SARS-CoV-2-specific when V gene, CDR3 amino acid sequence and J gene were exactly matched to a known reactive TCR set. MIRA supplied the reference SARS-CoV-2 TCR set, which was filtered for enrichment in COVID-19-positive ImmuneCODE repertoires so that public or cross-reactive TCRs were removed. Using the MIRA antigens, annotated TCRs were further analysed by specific ORF or by position within an ORF. Breadth was defined as the number of annotated unique rearrangements divided by the total number of unique productive rearrangements, and depth was defined as the summed frequency of the annotated unique rearrangements. Group comparisons of TCR breadth used two-sided Wilcoxon rank-sum tests. Sourced from immuneACCESS, this table was stored by TCRdb with only in-frame sequences that have V and J called. A share of the clones is absent; for the studies checked, an unresolved V gene accounts for under half, and the remainder has no known explanation. V, J and clone size are those of that table, while D and trimming were read from the DNA. In this sample the table shows about 350,000 clones, approximately 85% of which occur a single time. The ten most abundant clones make up 3.3% of the sample.

The sample originates from a study of Ad26.COV2.S vaccination and SARS-CoV-2 variants (dated by TCRdb to the early 2020s). Regarding the research as a whole: Vaccine-arm donors were drawn from COV1001, a multicentre, randomized, double-blind, placebo-controlled phase I-IIa trial of Ad26.COV2.S in healthy adults. Trial participants were randomized into five groups of five, in which low-dose or high-dose Ad26.COV2.S was given once or twice, or placebo was given on both occasions. Ad26.COV2.S was administered intramuscularly at a dose of 5x10^10 or 1x10^11 viral particles, either as one shot or as two shots given 56 days apart. The specificity and breadth of SARS-CoV-2-reactive T cell receptors after Ad26.COV2.S vaccination were assessed by TCRbeta repertoire sequencing. Throughout the experiments and outcome assessment, investigators stayed blinded to trial group allocation. The TCR-sequenced set comprised approximately 30 samples: approximately 19 Ad26.COV2.S vaccine recipients, 5 placebo recipients and 8 SARS-CoV-2 convalescent individuals. Broad study findings and their caveats: After vaccination, substantial breadth of spike-specific CD8+ and CD4+ T cell responses was reported. According to the authors, total T cell responses may have been underestimated by the TCR breadth and depth analyses. Comparing responses between vaccine doses or regimens was not something the study was powered to do. Vaccine and placebo recipients had comparable non-spike TCR breadth, which fits with the vaccine containing only spike. Ad26.COV2.S recipients had higher spike-specific TCR breadth than placebo recipients (P = 0.0014).

The CDR3 covers 14 residues, taking in both the cysteine and the phenylalanine. The only DNA kept is the CDR3, 42 bases in frame from the first base. The V and J ends are trimmed by 3 bases and 2 bases, leaving 11 bases between them. According to the germline V gene (reference sequence), CDR1 reads LGHDT and CDR2 reads YNNKEL. This sample's treatment or condition label indicates: about 20 received Ad26.COV2.S at low or high dose, single or two shots; several received placebo; per-sample allocation not given. Repertoires of vaccine and placebo recipients were sequenced from samples collected on day 63 after the first injection. Between 29 July and 7 August 2020, Cohort 1b enrolled 20 to 30 adults aged 18-55 years at one site in Boston, USA. Ad26.COV2.S consisted of a replication-incompetent adenovirus type 26 vector by which a prefusion-stabilized SARS-CoV-2 spike protein from the original Wuhan strain was expressed.

The TCR was taken from a person aged 18-60 years who received the Ad26.COV2.S COVID-19 vaccine or a placebo. This material consisted of peripheral blood, taken in a trial of Ad26.COV2.S vaccine versus placebo. The chain links TRBV3-1 (or the pseudogene TRBV3-2) with TRBJ2-7, with an unclear D gene assignment. Here is the DNA: TGTGCCAGCAGCCACGGGTTGGCGCCCTACGAGCAGTACTTC. It codes for CASSHGLAPYEQYF.